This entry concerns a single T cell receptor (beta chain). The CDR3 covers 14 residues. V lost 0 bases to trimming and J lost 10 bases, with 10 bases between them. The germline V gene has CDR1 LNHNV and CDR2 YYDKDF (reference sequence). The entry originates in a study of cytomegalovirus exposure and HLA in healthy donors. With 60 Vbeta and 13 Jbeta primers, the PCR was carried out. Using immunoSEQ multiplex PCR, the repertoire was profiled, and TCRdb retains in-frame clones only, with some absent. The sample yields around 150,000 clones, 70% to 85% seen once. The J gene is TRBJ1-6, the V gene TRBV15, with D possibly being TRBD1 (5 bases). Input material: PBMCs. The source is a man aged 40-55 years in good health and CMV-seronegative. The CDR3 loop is CATSRDSDSSPLHF. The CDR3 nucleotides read TGTGCCACCAGCAGAGATTCTGACAGCTCACCCCTCCACTTT.